The 25 T cell receptor beta chains below were found in one sample sequenced in a study of blood T cell repertoires in COVID-19. Assay used: immunoSEQ multiplex PCR; TCRdb lists only in-frame clones, some missing. The sample carries 250,000 to 300,000 clones, around 78% recorded once. Sequencing input: peripheral blood. The receptors were gathered from a man aged 55-75 years who had recovered from COVID-19.

The CDR3 here is CASSLRYGYTF. CDR3 nucleotide sequence: TGTGCCAGCAGTTTGCGGTATGGCTACACCTTC. The V gene is TRBV28, the J gene TRBJ1-2, with D unclear. V was shortened by 3 bases and J by 5 bases, with 4 bases between the two germline ends. The germline V gene encodes CDR1 MDHEN and CDR2 SYDVKM. The CDR3 is 11 amino acids.

This chain joins TRBV4-1 and TRBJ1-5; weak D call: TRBD1 (6 bases). CDR1 and CDR2 (germline): MGHRA, YSYEKL. Trimming stripped 1 base from V and 5 bases from J, with 15 bases between. This CDR3 is built from 16 residues. In nucleotides, the CDR3 is TGCGCCAGCAGCCAAGGGGAGGGGGTTACTCATCAGCCCCAGCATTTT. Translated: CASSQGEGVTHQPQHF.

This chain connects TRBV7-2 to TRBJ2-3, with D perhaps matching TRBD2 (6 bases). The V and J ends lost 3 bases and 8 bases respectively, with 9 bases between them. Germline lookup yields CDR1 SGHTA and CDR2 FQGNSA. The CDR3 sequence is 12 residues long. CDR3: CASSFPGVTQYF. The CDR3 coding sequence is TGTGCCAGCAGCTTTCCGGGGGTTACGCAGTATTTT.

CDR3 coding DNA: TGTGCAAGTCGCTCGCCCGGCGGACTAGCGGACAATGAGCAGTTCTTC. This encodes CASRSPGGLADNEQFF. The chain carries TRBV12-2 and TRBJ2-1; the table's D gene call, TRBD2, was not cross checked with the DNA. TRBV12-2 is a pseudogene segment. The CDR3 is 16 residues long.

This clone was recorded once. The chain combines TRBV29-1 with TRBJ2-7, with a weak D call TRBD2 (5 bases). The CDR3 is 15 residues long. V was cut by 0 bases and J by 4 bases, with 16 bases left in between. Germline V lookup: CDR1 SQVTM, CDR2 ANQGSEA. This CDR3 is CSVEEERTSVYEQYF. CDR3 DNA sequence: TGCAGCGTTGAAGAGGAGCGGACTTCGGTTTACGAGCAGTACTTC.

As for this clone: Other DNA sequences of this sample code for an identical CDR3. This CDR3 is CASSPSGGSYNEQFF. CDR3 coding DNA: TGTGCCAGCAGCCCTAGCGGGGGGAGCTACAATGAGCAGTTCTTC. The chain couples TRBV7-9 to TRBJ2-1, with 11 bases aligning to TRBD2. Germline-derived CDR1 and CDR2 are SEHNR and FQNEAQ (reference sequence). This CDR3 has 15 amino acids. The V and J ends lost 5 bases and 3 bases, in that order; junction bases with no gene match: 3.

This chain connects TRBV3-1 (or the pseudogene TRBV3-2) to TRBJ2-2; D remains ambiguous. The CDR3 loop spans 13 amino acids. V dropped 6 bases and J dropped 7 bases, with 12 bases sitting between them. Germline CDR1 is LGHDT and CDR2 is YNNKEL (reference sequence). In DNA, the CDR3 is TGTGCCAGCAGTCTAGGCGCGGTCGGGGAGCTGTTTTTT. Amino acids: CASSLGAVGELFF.

This clone was seen a handful of times. The rearrangement links TRBV11-2 to TRBJ2-2; 7 bases map to TRBD2. The CDR3 totals 15 residues. Looked up from germline, CDR1 is SGHAT and CDR2 is FQNNGV. Trimming removed 5 bases from V and 6 bases from J; junction bases left unmatched: 9. As DNA, the CDR3 is TGTGCCAGCAGCCTAATCAGCGGGATGGCCGGGGAGCTGTTTTTT. Protein product: CASSLISGMAGELFF.

This rearrangement joins TRBV19 to TRBJ1-2; 8 bases are shared with TRBD1. V trimming: 10 bases; J trimming: 7 bases; junction bases outside the gene matches: 8. CDR1 and CDR2 from the germline V gene are LNHDA and SQIVND (reference sequence). The CDR3 has 12 amino acids. In nucleotides, the CDR3 is TGTGCCATTCAAGGACAGGGCGCTGGCTACACCTTC. This encodes CAIQGQGAGYTF.

The chain employs TRBV7-9 and TRBJ2-5, with D possibly matching TRBD1 (5 bases). Germline CDR1 is SEHNR and CDR2 is FQNEAQ (reference sequence). There are 13 residues in the CDR3. The V and J ends lost 2 bases and 5 bases respectively, with 9 bases between them. DNA for the CDR3: TGTGCCAGCAGCTTAACACAGGAGGAGACCCAGTACTTC. Its protein product is CASSLTQEETQYF.

The chain is built from TRBV5-1 and TRBJ2-7, with TRBD1 as a possible D gene (6 bases). Germline V CDR1 and CDR2: SGHRS, YFSETQ. The CDR3 has 18 amino acids. The ends were cut back, 0 bases at V and 0 bases at J, with 19 bases in the middle. In DNA form, the CDR3 reads TGCGCCAGCAGCTTGGTGGGGGCAGGCGTCCGGAGCTCCTACGAGCAGTACTTC. Translating gives CASSLVGAGVRSSYEQYF.

V and J are TRBV27 and TRBJ2-5, with D possibly being TRBD1 (5 bases). CDR3 length equals 13 residues. Per germline, CDR1 MNHEY and CDR2 SMNVEV (reference sequence). Between the trimmed V and J ends, which lost 3 bases and 5 bases, there was a span of 10 bases. DNA of the CDR3: TGTGCCAGCAGTTTCTCAGGGCCGGAGACCCAGTACTTC. Encoded protein: CASSFSGPETQYF.

The chain employs TRBV6-5 and TRBJ2-3; a possible D gene is TRBD1 (6 bases). The CDR3 has 15 residues. Germline loops: CDR1 MNHEY, CDR2 SVGAGI. V lost 6 bases and J lost 3, with 16 bases in between. The CDR3 coding sequence is TGTGCCAGCAGAGTGACAGGTTATTCAACAGATACGCAGTATTTT. Translating gives CASRVTGYSTDTQYF.

The gene calls are TRBV6-1 and TRBJ2-5, with TRBD1 identical over 7 bases. The trim removed 2 bases at V and 3 bases at J, leaving 6 bases unmatched. The CDR3 is 15 residues long. Germline CDR1 reads MNHNS; CDR2 reads SASEGT. The CDR3 DNA sequence: TGTGCCAGCAGTGAAACCGGGACAGCCAAAGAGACCCAGTACTTC. Its translation is CASSETGTAKETQYF.

In its sample, this clone was seen a few times. The chain carries TRBV2 and TRBJ2-7, with a possible D match to TRBD1 (6 bases). The V gene's germline CDR1 is SNHLY and CDR2 FYNNEI. V was shortened by 5 bases and J by 9 bases, with 11 bases between the two germline ends. This CDR3 is 11 amino acids long. DNA for the CDR3: TGTGCCAGCAGTAATGGACAGACGCAGTACTTC. This sequence encodes CASSNGQTQYF.

The chain joins TRBV7-9 to TRBJ1-4, with no clear D. Germline V gives CDR1 SEHNR, CDR2 FQNEAQ (reference sequence). The V and J ends lost 3 bases and 0 bases respectively, with 8 bases between them. This CDR3 comprises 15 residues. The CDR3 loop reads CASSFRLPTNEKLFF. CDR3 nucleotide sequence: TGTGCCAGCAGCTTTCGACTCCCAACTAATGAAAAACTGTTTTTT.

The V and J genes are TRBV27 and TRBJ1-6, with no clear D. V gave up 6 bases and J gave up 0 bases, with 9 bases separating them. The CDR3 sequence is 15 residues long. Per the germline V gene, CDR1 is MNHEY and CDR2 is SMNVEV (reference sequence). In DNA form, the CDR3 reads TGTGCCAGCAGGCCCTCGAGCTCCTATAATTCACCCCTCCACTTT. Protein: CASRPSSSYNSPLHF.

This chain joins TRBV7-2 and TRBJ2-1, with TRBD1 identical over 9 bases. Germline V gives CDR1 SGHTA, CDR2 FQGNSA. This CDR3 spans 17 amino acids. V dropped 2 bases and J dropped 6; count of bases not matched to a gene: 11. The CDR3 protein is CASSLRSGTGKANEQFF. CDR3 bases: TGTGCCAGCAGCTTAAGATCCGGGACAGGGAAGGCCAATGAGCAGTTCTTC.

The V gene is TRBV7-2, the J gene TRBJ2-2; 7 bases fit TRBD2. The trim removed 5 bases at V and 3 bases at J, leaving 12 bases unmatched. The CDR3 length is 17 residues. Germline CDR1 is SGHTA and CDR2 is FQGNSA. CDR3 nucleotide sequence: TGTGCCAGCAGCCGCGCCGGGACTACATATTACACCGGGGAGCTGTTTTTT. It encodes CASSRAGTTYYTGELFF. The whole variable domain, remainder taken from reference TRBV7-2 and TRBJ2-2, is GAGVSQSPSNKVTEKGKDVELRCDPISGHTALYWYRQSLGQGLEFLIYFQGNSAPDKSGLPSDRFSAERTGGSVSTLTIQRTQQEDSAVYLCASSRAGTTYYTGELFFGEGSRLTVL.

The chain is built from TRBV19 and TRBJ1-5; D is possibly TRBD1 (5 bases). The germline V and J ends were trimmed by 6 bases and 2 bases, with 11 bases remaining between them. This CDR3 comprises 14 residues. Looked up from germline, CDR1 is LNHDA and CDR2 is SQIVND (reference sequence). The CDR3 DNA reads as TGTGCCAGTAGCCAGGGCGTGGGCAATCAGCCCCAGCATTTT. It specifies CASSQGVGNQPQHF. The variable domain in full, with the rest retrieved from reference TRBV19 and TRBJ1-5, is DGGITQSPKYLFRKEGQNVTLSCEQNLNHDAMYWYRQDPGQGLRLIYYSQIVNDFQKGDIAEGYSVSREKKESFPLTVTSAQKNPTAFYLCASSQGVGNQPQHFGDGTRLSIL.

This chain connects TRBV19 to TRBJ2-3; 8 nucleotides agree with TRBD2. This CDR3 region has 15 residues. With V trimmed by 7 bases and J by 1 base, 7 bases remained unmatched. Germline CDR1 LNHDA, CDR2 SQIVND (reference sequence). CDR3 region: CASTDTREGTDTQYF. The CDR3 DNA reads as TGTGCCAGTACCGATACGCGGGAGGGCACAGATACGCAGTATTTT. The entire variable domain, with the rest obtained from reference TRBV19 and TRBJ2-3, is as follows: DGGITQSPKYLFRKEGQNVTLSCEQNLNHDAMYWYRQDPGQGLRLIYYSQIVNDFQKGDIAEGYSVSREKKESFPLTVTSAQKNPTAFYLCASTDTREGTDTQYFGPGTRLTVL.

The rearrangement joins TRBV27 to TRBJ2-4; 9 nucleotides line up with TRBD1. The CDR3 has 14 amino acids. Germline loops: CDR1 MNHEY, CDR2 SMNVEV (reference sequence). The junction had 8 bases not matched to a gene; V was cut back by 6 bases and J by 8 bases. CDR3 DNA: TGTGCCAGCAGCTCTTGGACAGGGGAGGACATTCAGTACTTC. It encodes CASSSWTGEDIQYF.

The gene calls are TRBV9 and TRBJ1-5, with D uncertain. The germline gives CDR1 SGDLS, CDR2 YYNGEE. V was shortened by 3 bases and J by 0 bases, with 10 bases between the two germline ends. The CDR3 is made up of 15 amino acids. The CDR3 region is CASSENMNSNQPQHF. CDR3 nucleotides: TGTGCCAGCAGCGAGAACATGAATAGCAATCAGCCCCAGCATTTT.

V and J are TRBV7-9 and TRBJ1-1; a weak D match, TRBD1 (6 bases). This CDR3 comprises 17 residues. V lost 1 base, J lost 0 bases, and 15 bases lay in between. Per germline, CDR1 SEHNR and CDR2 FQNEAQ (reference sequence). CDR3: CASSLGQGRAMNTEAFF. For the CDR3, the DNA is TGTGCCAGCAGCTTAGGGCAGGGGCGAGCCATGAACACTGAAGCTTTCTTT.

In its sample, this clone was seen once. The rearrangement joins TRBV30 to TRBJ1-2; D might be TRBD1 (5 bases). The ends were cut back, 3 bases at V and 8 bases at J, with 22 bases in the middle. Germline V CDR1 and CDR2: GTSNPN, SVGIG (reference sequence). The CDR3 runs to 15 residues. The CDR3 loop is CAWRRPGRAARGYTF. The CDR3 DNA is TGTGCCTGGAGGAGACCAGGGAGGGCCGCGAGGGGCTACACCTTC.